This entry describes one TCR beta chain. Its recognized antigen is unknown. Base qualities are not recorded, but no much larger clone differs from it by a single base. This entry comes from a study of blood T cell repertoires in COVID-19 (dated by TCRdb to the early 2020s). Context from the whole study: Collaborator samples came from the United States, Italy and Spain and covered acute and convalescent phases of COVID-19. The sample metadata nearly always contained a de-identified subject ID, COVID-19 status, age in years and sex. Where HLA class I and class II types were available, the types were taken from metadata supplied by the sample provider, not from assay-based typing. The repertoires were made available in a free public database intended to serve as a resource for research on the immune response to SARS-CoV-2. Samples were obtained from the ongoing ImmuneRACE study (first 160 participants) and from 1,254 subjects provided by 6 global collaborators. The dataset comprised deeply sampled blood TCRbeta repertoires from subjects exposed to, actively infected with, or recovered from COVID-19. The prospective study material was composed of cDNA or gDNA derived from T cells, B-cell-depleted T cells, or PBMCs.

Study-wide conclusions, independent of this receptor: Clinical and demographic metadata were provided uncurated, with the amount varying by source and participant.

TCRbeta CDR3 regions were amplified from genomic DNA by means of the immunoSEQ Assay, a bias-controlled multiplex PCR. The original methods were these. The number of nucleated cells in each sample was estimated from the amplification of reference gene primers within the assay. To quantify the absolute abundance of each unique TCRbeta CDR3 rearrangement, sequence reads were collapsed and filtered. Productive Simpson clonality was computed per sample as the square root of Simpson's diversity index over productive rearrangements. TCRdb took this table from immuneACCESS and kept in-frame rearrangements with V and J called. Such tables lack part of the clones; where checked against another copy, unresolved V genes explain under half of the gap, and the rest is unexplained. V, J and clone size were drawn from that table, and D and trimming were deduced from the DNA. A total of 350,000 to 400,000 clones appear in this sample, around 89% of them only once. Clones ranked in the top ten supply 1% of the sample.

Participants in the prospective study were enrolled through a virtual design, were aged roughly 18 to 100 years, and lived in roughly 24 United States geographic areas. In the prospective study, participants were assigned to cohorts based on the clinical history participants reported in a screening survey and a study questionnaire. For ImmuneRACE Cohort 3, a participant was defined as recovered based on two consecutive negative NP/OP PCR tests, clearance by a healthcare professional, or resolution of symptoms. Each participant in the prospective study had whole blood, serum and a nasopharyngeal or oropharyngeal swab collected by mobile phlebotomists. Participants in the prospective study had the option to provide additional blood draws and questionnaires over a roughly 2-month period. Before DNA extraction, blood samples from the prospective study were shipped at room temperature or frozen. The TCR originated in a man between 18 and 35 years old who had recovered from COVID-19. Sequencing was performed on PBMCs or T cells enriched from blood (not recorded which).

CDR3 protein: CASRQGIGETQYF. The sequence in DNA is TGTGCCAGCCGGCAGGGGATAGGAGAGACCCAGTACTTC. The sequence joins TRBV6-5 to TRBJ2-5; tentative D gene TRBD1, with 6 bases matching. CDR3 length: 13 amino acids, cysteine to phenylalanine. Kept here is only the CDR3 DNA, which spans 39 bases and is read in frame from base 1. CDR1 and CDR2 (MNHEY, SVGAGI) derive from the germline V gene. V lost 8 bases and J lost 4 bases; the stretch between them is 14 bases long.